This is a list of T cell receptor beta chains from one sample in a study of a mutant IDH1 vaccine in newly diagnosed glioma. These receptors have no identified antigens. The method was immunoSEQ multiplex PCR; TCRdb's version includes in-frame clones alone and lacks a portion of them. Of about 30,000 clones listed, roughly nine tenths are singletons. Sequencing used peripheral blood mononuclear cells (PBMCs), obtained from a glioma patient whose treatment included an IDH1 peptide vaccine. These receptors all stem from a woman aged 40 to 50 with glioma. Some clones in this sample may be carry-over from other donors' samples. CDR3s include the opening cysteine and the closing phenylalanine or tryptophan. D genes are given only for firm matches. A row's size may be missing; if present it is once, few, many or a size class.

V gene: TRBV7-2
clone size: NA
J gene: TRBJ2-3
D gene: NA
CDR3 DNA: TGTGCCAGCAGCGAGATTGGACTTGCCACAGATACGCAGTATTTT
CDR3 protein: CASSEIGLATDTQYF

V gene: TRBV11-3
clone size: NA
J gene: TRBJ2-1
D gene: NA
CDR3 DNA: TGTGCCAGCAGCCAAGAGTCTTTTCCCAGGGGAGAAAATGAGCAGTTCTTC
CDR3 protein: CASSQESFPRGENEQFF

V gene: TRBV7-2
clone size: few
J gene: TRBJ2-7
D gene: NA
CDR3 DNA: TGTGCCAGCAGCTTAGTAGCCTGGGACTCCCCCTACGAGCAGTACTTC
CDR3 protein: CASSLVAWDSPYEQYF

V gene: TRBV7-9
clone size: NA
J gene: TRBJ1-4
D gene: NA
CDR3 DNA: TGTGCCAGCAGCCCTATCCTTGCGGAGGGTGGTTTCGAAAAACTGTTTTTT
CDR3 protein: CASSPILAEGGFEKLFF

V gene: TRBV11-2
clone size: NA
J gene: TRBJ2-2
D gene: NA
CDR3 DNA: TGTGCCAGCAGCTTAGATCGGGGGCTGTACACCGGGGAGCTGTTTTTT
CDR3 protein: CASSLDRGLYTGELFF

V gene: TRBV7-9
clone size: NA
J gene: TRBJ2-1
D gene: NA
CDR3 DNA: TGTGCCAGCAGCTCTCTTGGGTTTACCTACAATGAGCAGTTCTTC
CDR3 protein: CASSSLGFTYNEQFF

V gene: TRBV29-1
clone size: NA
J gene: TRBJ2-1
D gene: NA
CDR3 DNA: TGCAGCGCCCTAATACTAAATGAGCAGTTCTTC
CDR3 protein: CSALILNEQFF

V gene: TRBV7-9
clone size: NA
J gene: TRBJ2-1
D gene: TRBD1
CDR3 DNA: TGTGCCAGCACCCGGGACAGGGGGCCGCATGAGCAGTTCTTC
CDR3 protein: CASTRDRGPHEQFF

V gene: TRBV5-8
clone size: NA
J gene: TRBJ1-5
D gene: TRBD1
CDR3 DNA: TGTGCCAGCAGCTTGGGGACAGGGGCCGGCATGAGCAATCAGCCCCAGCATTTT
CDR3 protein: CASSLGTGAGMSNQPQHF

V gene: TRBV28
clone size: NA
J gene: TRBJ1-2
D gene: NA
CDR3 DNA: TGTGCCAGCAGTAGGACAGCCGACGATGATTCCTCCTATGGCTACACCTTC
CDR3 protein: CASSRTADDDSSYGYTF

V gene: TRBV27
clone size: NA
J gene: TRBJ1-4
D gene: NA
CDR3 DNA: TGTGCCAGCAGAGGGATGGGAGCCGAACTGTTTTTT
CDR3 protein: CASRGMGAELFF

V gene: TRBV28
clone size: NA
J gene: TRBJ2-1
D gene: NA
CDR3 DNA: TGTGCCAGCAGTATGGACAGCTCCTACAATGAGCAGTTCTTC
CDR3 protein: CASSMDSSYNEQFF

V gene: TRBV7-3
clone size: NA
J gene: TRBJ2-5
D gene: TRBD1
CDR3 DNA: TGTGCCAGCAGCTCCTGGGACAGGGTACAAGAGACCCAGTACTTC
CDR3 protein: CASSSWDRVQETQYF

V gene: TRBV14
clone size: few
J gene: TRBJ2-3
D gene: NA
CDR3 DNA: TGTGCCAGCAGCCAAGATCGAGCGCTCCACCGAGATACGCAGTATTTT
CDR3 protein: CASSQDRALHRDTQYF

V gene: TRBV5-5
clone size: NA
J gene: TRBJ1-5
D gene: NA
CDR3 DNA: TGTGCCAGCAGCTTGGGGGGGGCGCCTTTTAATCAGCCCCAGCATTTT
CDR3 protein: CASSLGGAPFNQPQHF

V gene: TRBV7-2
clone size: NA
J gene: TRBJ2-7
D gene: NA
CDR3 DNA: TGTGCCAGCAGCTTAGATCCGGGGAGCTCCTACGAGCAGTACTTC
CDR3 protein: CASSLDPGSSYEQYF